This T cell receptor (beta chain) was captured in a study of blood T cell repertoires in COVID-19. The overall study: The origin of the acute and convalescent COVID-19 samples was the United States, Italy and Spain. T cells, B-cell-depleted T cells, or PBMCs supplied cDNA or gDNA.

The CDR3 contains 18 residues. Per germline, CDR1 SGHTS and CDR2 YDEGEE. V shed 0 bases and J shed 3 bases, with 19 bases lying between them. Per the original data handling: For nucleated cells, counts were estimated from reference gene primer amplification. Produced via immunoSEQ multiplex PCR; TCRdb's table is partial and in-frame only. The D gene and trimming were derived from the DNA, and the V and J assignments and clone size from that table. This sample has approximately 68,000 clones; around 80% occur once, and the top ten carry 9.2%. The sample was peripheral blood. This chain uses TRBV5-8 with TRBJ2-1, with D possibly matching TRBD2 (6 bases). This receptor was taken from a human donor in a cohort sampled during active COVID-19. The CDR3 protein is CASSLAGGEVYLYNEQFF. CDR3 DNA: TGTGCCAGCAGCTTGGCCGGGGGAGAGGTCTACCTCTACAATGAGCAGTTCTTC.